This TCR beta chain was identified during a study of technical replicates of blood from several donors. The method was immunoSEQ multiplex PCR; TCRdb's version includes in-frame clones alone and lacks a portion of them. The data contain approximately 75,000 clones, approximately 75% of them singletons. J was trimmed by 10 bases and V by 6 bases; bases with no gene match: 3. CDR3 length: 11 residues. CDR1 is SNHLY and CDR2 is FYNNEI in the germline V gene. This chain connects TRBV2 to TRBJ2-5, with 9 bases aligning to TRBD1. Sequencing was performed on PBMCs. This sequence originates from a human donor in good health. Some clones in this sample may be carry-over from other donors' samples. CDR3 amino acids: CASRRTGDQYF. CDR3 nucleotides: TGTGCCAGCAGGCGGACAGGGGACCAGTACTTC. The full variable domain, completed using reference TRBV2 and TRBJ2-5, is EPEVTQTPSHQVTQMGQEVILRCVPISNHLYFYWYRQILGQKVEFLVSFYNNEISEKSEIFDDQFSVERPDGSNFTLKIRSTKLEDSAMYFCASRRTGDQYFGPGTRLLVL.